This TCR beta chain comes out of a study of CD8+ T cells in alopecia areata. cDNA prepared by RNA extraction and subsequent reverse transcription served as the template for sequencing. The assay was immunoSEQ multiplex PCR, and TCRdb's table has in-frame clones only and misses some. In the table there are tens of thousands of clones, around 96% of which are singletons. Here the sequenced sample was CD8+ T cells sorted from blood, taken at week 0. The receptor's source is a human donor with alopecia areata.

Here the CDR3 reads CASSLGQAGSNQPQHF. In DNA form, the CDR3 reads TGTGCCAGCAGCTTGGGGCAGGCAGGGAGCAATCAGCCCCAGCATTTT. V gene TRBV5-6 combines with J gene TRBJ1-5; a weak D match, TRBD1 (5 bases). Germline lookup yields CDR1 SGHDT and CDR2 YYEEEE. The length of the CDR3 is 16 residues. V shed 0 bases and J shed 1 base, with 11 bases lying between them.